The 25 T cell receptor beta chains below were found in one sample sequenced in a study of human T cells and chemical hapten exposure. Regarding time point: patch test 3, about 24 weeks after DPC sensitization. The treatment here: therapeutic diphenylcyclopropenone sensitization with weekly scalp DPC. One entry per CDR3 protein, called by TCRdb with MiXCR from the RACE reads. Counted here are 82,000 or so distinct CDR3 sequences, 10% to 15% occurring once; the ten biggest clones make up around 5.7%. Sequencing used whole blood, obtained in connection with sensitization to the hapten diphenylcyclopropenone (DPC). The receptor source for this set is a woman aged 50 to 60 with alopecia areata. Some clones in this sample may be carry-over from other donors' samples.

This clonotype was seen a few times. The chain has TRBV10-2 and TRBJ1-2; no definite D call. The ends were cut back, 3 bases at V and 5 bases at J, with 13 bases in the middle. The CDR3 extends over 14 amino acids. CDR1 and CDR2 from the germline V gene are WSHSY and SAAADI. CDR3 in amino acids: CASSDKTTLYGYTF. For the CDR3, the DNA is TGCGCCAGCAGTGACAAGACCACCCTTTATGGCTACACCTTC.

This clonotype was seen at least ten times. The rearrangement joins TRBV11-2 to TRBJ2-1; D remains unclear. This CDR3 is 14 amino acids long. Trimming took 0 bases from V and 9 from J, leaving 12 bases between them. Germline V gene sequence: CDR1 SGHAT, CDR2 FQNNGV. The CDR3 nucleotides read TGTGCCAGCAGCTTAGATCTCCAGTTCGGTGAGCAGTTCTTC. Translation gives CASSLDLQFGEQFF.

This clonotype was seen at least ten times. The chain joins TRBV12-3 or TRBV12-4 to TRBJ2-4; 13 nucleotides agree with TRBD2. The CDR3 loop spans 20 amino acids. The V gene end was trimmed by 3 bases and the J gene end by 1 base; junction bases not matched to a gene: 12. CDR3 sequence: CASSFMRGLAGEGAKNIQYF. In nucleotides, the CDR3 is TGTGCCAGCAGTTTTATGAGAGGACTAGCGGGAGAGGGGGCCAAAAACATTCAGTACTTC.

V is TRBV2 and J is TRBJ1-3; D is ambiguous. Trimming removed 3 bases at V and 0 bases at J, with 9 bases between. The CDR3 has 15 residues. Germline V CDR1 and CDR2: SNHLY, FYNNEI. CDR3 loop: CASSDSTLSGNTIYF. CDR3 DNA: TGTGCCAGCAGTGACAGCACTCTCTCTGGAAACACCATATATTTT.

This clonotype appeared a few times. The gene calls are TRBV28 and TRBJ2-2; D unclear. The CDR3 sequence is 13 residues long. V was cut by 3 bases and J by 5 bases, with 7 bases left in between. Germline CDR1 reads MDHEN; CDR2 reads SYDVKM. The CDR3 loop is CASSFESTGELFF. CDR3 DNA: TGTGCCAGCAGTTTTGAGAGTACCGGGGAGCTGTTTTTT.

The chain joins TRBV7-9 to TRBJ2-7, with a weak D call TRBD1 (5 bases). The V end was cut by 6 bases, the J end by 4 bases, with 13 bases between. CDR1 and CDR2 from the germline V gene are SEHNR and FQNEAQ (reference sequence). The CDR3 is 13 residues long. The CDR3 protein is CASRYRNGYEQYF. As DNA, the CDR3 is TGTGCCAGCAGGTACAGGAACGGGTACGAGCAGTACTTC.

This clonotype occurred many times. This chain connects TRBV2 to TRBJ1-2; 11 bases agree with TRBD1. The CDR3 is made up of 14 amino acids. With 4 bases clipped from V and 6 bases from J, the junction kept 4 bases outside the gene matches. Germline V CDR1 and CDR2: SNHLY, FYNNEI. CDR3 sequence: CASSVGQGEDGYTF. The CDR3 nucleotides read TGTGCCAGCAGTGTGGGACAGGGGGAGGATGGCTACACCTTC.

The chain joins TRBV30 to TRBJ2-7; 11 positions agree with TRBD1. V lost 2 bases and J lost 2; bases outside the gene matches: 5. The CDR3 is 15 residues long. The germline V gene encodes CDR1 GTSNPN and CDR2 SVGIG (reference sequence). The CDR3 bases are TGTGCCTGGAGTCCCCCGGGACAGGGGGCCTACGAGCAGTACTTC. It translates to CAWSPPGQGAYEQYF.

This clonotype was counted ten times or more. The genes are TRBV19 and TRBJ2-7; 8 bases agree with TRBD1. V trimming: 3 bases; J trimming: 2 bases; junction bases outside the gene matches: 3. CDR1 and CDR2 from the germline V gene are LNHDA and SQIVND (reference sequence). This CDR3 is built from 14 residues. The CDR3 reads CASSIPGQAYEQYF. The DNA for the CDR3 is TGTGCCAGTAGTATCCCGGGACAGGCCTACGAGCAGTACTTC.

V gene TRBV5-6 combines with J gene TRBJ1-2, with a possible D match to TRBD1 (5 bases). Germline assignment: CDR1 SGHDT and CDR2 YYEEEE. The CDR3 covers 15 residues. Trimming removed 0 bases from V and 4 bases from J, with 13 bases in between. The CDR3 loop reads CASSLGQDILYGYTF. CDR3 sequence (DNA): TGTGCCAGCAGCTTGGGGCAGGACATTCTCTATGGCTACACCTTC.

This chain connects TRBV7-2 to TRBJ1-5; 8 nucleotides line up with TRBD1. Losses at the gene ends were 5 bases for V and 2 bases for J; bases not matched to a gene: 5. The CDR3 runs to 15 residues. Germline CDR1 SGHTA, CDR2 FQGNSA. CDR3 protein: CASSGQTGGNQPQHF. As DNA, the CDR3 is TGTGCCAGCAGCGGACAGACAGGGGGCAATCAGCCCCAGCATTTT.

The chain uses TRBV18 and TRBJ1-2; TRBD1 is a possible D gene (6 bases). Germline CDR1 reads KGHSH; CDR2 reads LQKENI. CDR3 size: 15 residues. V was shortened by 2 bases and J by 1 base, with 11 bases between the two germline ends. CDR3 nucleotides: TGTGCCAGCTCACCAAACAGGGCGATTAACTATGGCTACACCTTC. Protein: CASSPNRAINYGYTF.

The chain uses TRBV3-1 and TRBJ2-4; 8 positions match TRBD1. V lost 0 bases and J lost 7; bases outside the gene matches: 8. CDR3 length equals 16 residues. The V gene's germline CDR1 is LGHDT and CDR2 YNNKEL (reference sequence). This CDR3 is CASSQEDRVGVNIQYF. In DNA form, the CDR3 reads TGTGCCAGCAGCCAAGAGGACAGGGTGGGTGTGAACATTCAGTACTTC.

The rearrangement joins TRBV11-1 to TRBJ2-4; 7 bases are shared with TRBD2. V lost 3 bases, J lost 9 bases, and 11 bases stayed unmatched. Germline CDR1 and CDR2: SGHAT and FQDESV (reference sequence). CDR3 size: 15 residues. CDR3 sequence reads: CASSLLAAPSGIQYF. CDR3 DNA sequence: TGTGCCAGCAGCTTGCTAGCGGCCCCCTCCGGCATTCAGTACTTC.

This clonotype has more than one count but fewer than ten. The chain is built from TRBV6-2 or TRBV6-3 and TRBJ2-2, with D unclear. The V end was cut by 9 bases, the J end by 1 base, with 3 bases between. Per germline, CDR1 MNHEY and CDR2 SVGEGT. This CDR3 is built from 11 residues. The CDR3 is CASENTGELFF. CDR3 coding DNA: TGTGCCAGTGAGAACACCGGGGAGCTGTTTTTT.

The table lists this clonotype with many counts. The chain links TRBV10-3 to TRBJ2-3, with 11 bases aligning to TRBD2. V lost 8 bases, J lost 1 base, and 8 bases stayed unmatched. The CDR3 contains 16 residues. Looked up from germline, CDR1 is ENHRY and CDR2 is SYGVKD. CDR3 sequence: CAIGSGLAGRTDTQYF. DNA of the CDR3: TGTGCCATCGGGTCCGGACTAGCGGGTCGCACAGATACGCAGTATTTT.

Ten or more counts support this clonotype. The rearrangement uses TRBV29-1 and TRBJ1-1; the match to TRBD1 covers 8 bases. Looked up from germline, CDR1 is SQVTM and CDR2 is ANQGSEA. This CDR3 spans 12 amino acids. V dropped 7 bases and J dropped 4; count of bases not matched to a gene: 5. The CDR3 region is CSADREGTEAFF. In DNA, the CDR3 is TGCAGCGCGGACAGGGAGGGCACTGAAGCTTTCTTT.

This clonotype showed up many times. This chain uses TRBV18 with TRBJ2-7; D is ambiguous. Germline V gene lookup returns CDR1 KGHSH and CDR2 LQKENI. This CDR3 has 14 residues. Trimming took 3 bases from V and 0 from J, leaving 9 bases between them. The CDR3 sequence is CASSPGGSSYEQYF. The CDR3 DNA reads as TGTGCCAGCTCACCCGGCGGTAGCTCCTACGAGCAGTACTTC.

Ten or more counts support this clonotype. The chain is built from TRBV2 and TRBJ2-7; TRBD1 aligns across 10 bases. The CDR3 has 13 amino acids. Germline V gene lookup returns CDR1 SNHLY and CDR2 FYNNEI. Trimming took 7 bases from V and 4 from J; bases not matched to a gene: 4. In nucleotides, the CDR3 is TGTGCCAGCATGGGACAGGGGATTTACGAGCAGTACTTC. It encodes CASMGQGIYEQYF.

V is TRBV29-1 and J is TRBJ2-7; tentative D call: TRBD1 (5 bases). CDR1 and CDR2 from the germline V gene are SQVTM and ANQGSEA. V dropped 5 bases and J dropped 0 bases, with 8 bases sitting between them. CDR3 size: 12 residues. CDR3 loop: CSVYRSSYEQYF. The CDR3 region has the DNA TGCAGCGTTTACAGGAGCTCCTACGAGCAGTACTTC.

This clonotype showed up just a few times. The V gene is TRBV29-1, the J gene TRBJ2-3, with D unresolved. V was pared by 8 bases and J by 6 bases, with 9 bases between. Germline assignment: CDR1 SQVTM and CDR2 ANQGSEA. This CDR3 contains 10 residues. In DNA, the CDR3 is TGCAGCTCTGACTTGGATACGCAGTATTTT. This codes for CSSDLDTQYF.

The table lists this clonotype with a few counts. The V and J genes are TRBV28 and TRBJ2-6; perhaps TRBD1 as D (5 bases). V was shortened by 3 bases and J by 2 bases, with 11 bases between the two germline ends. This CDR3 has 16 residues. Germline loops: CDR1 MDHEN, CDR2 SYDVKM. The CDR3 sequence: CASSFQGLTGANVLTF. DNA of the CDR3: TGTGCCAGCAGTTTCCAGGGCCTGACTGGGGCCAACGTCCTGACTTTC. The variable domain in full, with the rest retrieved from reference TRBV28 and TRBJ2-6, is DVKVTQSSRYLVKRTGEKVFLECVQDMDHENMFWYRQDPGLGLRLIYFSYDVKMKEKGDIPEGYSVSREKKERFSLILESASTNQTSMYLCASSFQGLTGANVLTFGAGSRLTVL.

This clonotype has more than one count but fewer than ten. The gene calls are TRBV20-1 and TRBJ2-5, with a possible D match to TRBD2 (6 bases). The CDR3 sequence is 13 residues long. Germline-derived CDR1 and CDR2 are DFQATT and SNEGSKA (reference sequence). The V and J ends lost 5 bases and 4 bases respectively, with 14 bases between them. The CDR3 region is CSAGSVGGETQYF. CDR3 DNA sequence: TGCAGTGCTGGATCCGTGGGGGGAGAGACCCAGTACTTC.

At least ten counts were recorded for this clonotype. The V gene is TRBV28, the J gene TRBJ2-2; unclear D gene. Trimming cost V 6 bases and J 3 bases, with 5 bases left between them. The CDR3 is 12 residues long. Germline V gene data show CDR1 as MDHEN and CDR2 as SYDVKM. The CDR3 protein is CASRRYTGELFF. In DNA form, the CDR3 reads TGTGCCAGCAGGCGGTACACCGGGGAGCTGTTTTTT.

There are many counts of this clonotype. This chain links TRBV5-4 with TRBJ1-1; D is unclear. This CDR3 is 17 amino acids long. The germline V gene has CDR1 SGHNT and CDR2 YYREEE (reference sequence). Trimming cost V 7 bases and J 4 bases, with 26 bases left between them. CDR3 DNA: TGTGCCAGCCCTGGCGGCCCGGGATTGAGCTTTAGCACTGAAGCTTTCTTT. Translating it yields CASPGGPGLSFSTEAFF.